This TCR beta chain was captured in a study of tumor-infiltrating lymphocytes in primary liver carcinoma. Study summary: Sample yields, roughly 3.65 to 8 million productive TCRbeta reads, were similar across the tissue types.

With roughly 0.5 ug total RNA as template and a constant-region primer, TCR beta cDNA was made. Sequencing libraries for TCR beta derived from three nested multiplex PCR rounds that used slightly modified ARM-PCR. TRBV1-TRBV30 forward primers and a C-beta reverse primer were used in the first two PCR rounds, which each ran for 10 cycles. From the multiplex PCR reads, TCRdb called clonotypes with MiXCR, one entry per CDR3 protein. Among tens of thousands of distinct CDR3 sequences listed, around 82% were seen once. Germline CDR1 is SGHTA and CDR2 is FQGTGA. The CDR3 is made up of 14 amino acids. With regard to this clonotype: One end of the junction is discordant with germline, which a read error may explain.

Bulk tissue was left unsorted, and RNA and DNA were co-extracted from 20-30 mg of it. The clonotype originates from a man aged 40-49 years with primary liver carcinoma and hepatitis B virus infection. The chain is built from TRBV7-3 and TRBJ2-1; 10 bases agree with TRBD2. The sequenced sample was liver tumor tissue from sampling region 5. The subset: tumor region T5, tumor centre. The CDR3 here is CASSRLAGYKEQSF. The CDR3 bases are TGTGCCAGCAGCCGACTAGCGGGTTACAAAGAGCAGTCCTTC.